The 5 T cell receptor beta chains presented below share a single source sample, sequenced in a study of chemoradiotherapy in HPV16-positive cancers. Using immunoSEQ multiplex PCR, the repertoire was profiled, and TCRdb retains in-frame clones only, with some absent. This table has some 30,000 clones, 84% appearing once. The sequencing used blood, collected from a patient who underwent chemoradiotherapy. The receptors stem from a human donor with HPV-associated anogenital cancer.

V gene TRBV28 combines with J gene TRBJ2-3; D may be TRBD2 (5 bases). V was shortened by 2 bases and J by 6 bases, with 6 bases between the two germline ends. From germline, CDR1 is MDHEN and CDR2 SYDVKM. CDR3 length equals 12 residues. CDR3 DNA: TGTGCCAGCAGTTTAACTAGGGATACGCAGTATTTT. Its protein product is CASSLTRDTQYF.

This sequence joins TRBV5-8 and TRBJ1-2; D gene ambiguous. Germline lookup yields CDR1 SGHTS and CDR2 YDEGEE. The CDR3 length is 14 residues. The V end was cut by 1 base, the J end by 4 bases, with 11 bases between. The CDR3 loop is CASSLPASGYGYTF. The CDR3 bases are TGTGCCAGCAGCTTGCCGGCTTCGGGCTATGGCTACACCTTC. Combining the CDR3 with reference TRBV5-8 and TRBJ1-2 gives the whole variable domain EAGVTQSPTHLIKTRGQQATLRCSPISGHTSVYWYQQALGLGLQFLLWYDEGEERNRGNFPPRFSGRQFPNYSSELNVNALELEDSALYLCASSLPASGYGYTFGSGTRLTVV.

This clone was detected a few times. CDR3 DNA sequence: TGTGCCAGCATACCCTCCCGGATCCAAGAGACCCAGTACTTC. Residues: CASIPSRIQETQYF. The chain carries TRBV7-8 and TRBJ2-5; D remains unclear. The CDR3 loop spans 14 amino acids. Germline-derived CDR1 and CDR2 are SGHVS and FQNEAQ. The ends were cut back, 7 bases at V and 1 base at J, with 13 bases in the middle.

A single count supports this clone. This chain joins TRBV5-1 and TRBJ2-7; tentative D call: TRBD2 (7 bases). Per germline, CDR1 SGHRS and CDR2 YFSETQ. V was trimmed by 0 bases and J by 5 bases, leaving 12 bases between them. This CDR3 is 14 amino acids long. The CDR3 loop is CASSLVGGLDEQYF. In DNA form, the CDR3 reads TGCGCCAGCAGCTTGGTCGGGGGGCTCGACGAGCAGTACTTC. Variable domain in full (rest from reference TRBV5-1 and TRBJ2-7): KAGVTQTPRYLIKTRGQQVTLSCSPISGHRSVSWYQQTPGQGLQFLFEYFSETQRNKGNFPGRFSGRQFSNSRSEMNVSTLELGDSALYLCASSLVGGLDEQYFGPGTRLTVT.

The genes are TRBV11-2 and TRBJ1-1, with a tentative D call TRBD1 (5 bases). This CDR3 is built from 13 residues. The V and J ends lost 1 base and 6 bases respectively, with 9 bases between them. CDR1 is SGHAT, CDR2 FQNNGV, per germline. CDR3 protein: CASSLVRGSEAFF. The CDR3 region has the DNA TGTGCCAGCAGCTTAGTGAGGGGTTCTGAAGCTTTCTTT.